The 30 T cell receptor beta chains given below trace back to one sample, sequenced in a study of molecular identifiers for immune sequencing clone quantification. Via MiXCR, TCRdb re-called the PCR reads, giving one row per CDR3 protein. The sample includes 90,000 to 120,000 distinct CDR3 sequences, roughly a third of them seen just once. The sequenced sample consisted of naive CD8+ T cells from blood, with Jurkat cell RNA spiked in. The subset denotes: FACS-sorted CD8+CD4-CCR7+CD45RA+ naive T cells. These receptors all stem from a human donor in good health. Some libraries in this study had Jurkat cell RNA spiked in.

With regard to this clonotype: This may be a read error, as it is one base from a much larger clone. V usage is TRBV7-6 and J usage is TRBJ2-6; D perhaps matches TRBD1 (6 bases). Germline assignment: CDR1 SGHVS and CDR2 FNYEAQ. The CDR3 extends over 13 amino acids. As DNA, the CDR3 is TGTGCCAGCACAGGGGCCGGGGCCAACGCCCTGACTTTC. Protein: CASTGAGANALTF.

This clonotype was observed many times. The chain combines TRBV7-6 with TRBJ2-3; D ambiguous. This CDR3 comprises 13 residues. Germline CDR1 reads SGHVS; CDR2 reads FNYEAQ. V lost 4 bases and J 4 bases, leaving 9 bases between the germline ends. The CDR3 bases are TGTGCCAGCAGCTCACTCTCCCCAGATACGCAGTATTTT. Its protein product is CASSSLSPDTQYF.

This clonotype has only a few counts. The chain has TRBV11-2 and TRBJ2-3; D gene uncertain. Trimming took 0 bases from V and 0 from J, leaving 4 bases between them. The length of the CDR3 is 14 residues. Germline V gene sequence: CDR1 SGHAT, CDR2 FQNNGV. The CDR3 region has the DNA TGTGCCAGCAGCTTAGAACTAAGCACAGATACGCAGTATTTT. This sequence encodes CASSLELSTDTQYF.

In the case of this clonotype: A clone one base away is much larger, so this may be a read error. The J gene is TRBJ1-5, the V gene TRBV29-1, with D maybe TRBD1 (5 bases). Trimming stripped 5 bases from V and 0 bases from J, with 8 bases between. Looked up from germline, CDR1 is SQVTM and CDR2 is ANQGSEA. CDR3 length: 13 amino acids. The CDR3 DNA sequence: TGCAGCGTTTTGGGGGATAGCAATCAGCCCCAGCATTTT. Translation: CSVLGDSNQPQHF.

This rearrangement joins TRBV14 to TRBJ2-5; D unclear. This CDR3 is 13 amino acids long. Trimming shortened V by 5 bases and J by 3 bases, and 10 bases separated the two germline ends. Per germline, CDR1 SGHDN and CDR2 FVKESK. CDR3 nucleotide sequence: TGTGCCAGCAGCTGGGGAATGGAAGAGACCCAGTACTTC. Residues: CASSWGMEETQYF.

The rearrangement joins TRBV4-3 to TRBJ2-7; possible D gene TRBD2, 7 bases. Germline CDR1 LGHNA, CDR2 YSLEER. V was pared by 0 bases and J by 5 bases, with 14 bases between. This CDR3 is 15 amino acids long. The CDR3 nucleotides are TGCGCCAGCAGCCAAGAATCTAAAGGGGGGGACGAGCAGTACTTC. Amino acid sequence: CASSQESKGGDEQYF.

This clonotype was detected many times. Its ends do not fully match the called genes, so a read error is possible. As DNA, the CDR3 is TGTGCCAGCAGCGTAGGTGGCACCGATACGCAGTATTTT. As protein: CASSVGGTDTQYF. The rearrangement links TRBV9 to TRBJ2-3; D ambiguous. The CDR3 is made up of 13 amino acids. Germline CDR1 SGDLS, CDR2 YYNGEE.

The sample holds many counts of this clonotype. The genes are TRBV20-1 and TRBJ2-7; the D gene is possibly TRBD2 (5 bases). V shed 3 bases and J shed 6 bases, with 15 bases lying between them. CDR1 is DFQATT and CDR2 is SNEGSKA in the germline V gene (reference sequence). The CDR3 contains 13 residues. The CDR3 reads CSASGEWWGEQYF. The CDR3 nucleotides read TGCAGTGCTAGTGGGGAGTGGTGGGGCGAGCAGTACTTC.

The J gene is TRBJ2-3, the V gene TRBV20-1; 7 bases are shared with TRBD1. Germline loops: CDR1 DFQATT, CDR2 SNEGSKA (reference sequence). The CDR3 extends over 14 amino acids. Germline trimming cut 4 bases from V and 6 bases from J; bases unmatched to any gene: 10. This CDR3 reads CSATQGFTPDTQYF. The CDR3 DNA follows: TGCAGTGCTACACAGGGGTTTACGCCGGATACGCAGTATTTT.

This clonotype has a count of ten or more. This chain's CDR3 is CASSFSGTRAQYF. CDR3 bases: TGTGCCAGCAGCTTTAGCGGGACCAGGGCCCAGTACTTC. The chain joins TRBV7-2 to TRBJ2-5; TRBD2 matches at 8 bases. The V gene's germline CDR1 is SGHTA and CDR2 FQGNSA. This CDR3 comprises 13 residues. The V gene end was trimmed by 3 bases and the J gene end by 9 bases; junction bases not matched to a gene: 6. Filled out from reference TRBV7-2 and TRBJ2-5, the complete variable domain reads GAGVSQSPSNKVTEKGKDVELRCDPISGHTALYWYRQSLGQGLEFLIYFQGNSAPDKSGLPSDRFSAERTGGSVSTLTIQRTQQEDSAVYLCASSFSGTRAQYFGPGTRLLVL.

This clonotype has just a few counts. The chain has TRBV6-6 and TRBJ2-3; no clear D gene. V gave up 2 bases and J gave up 1 base, with 7 bases separating them. The CDR3 length is 14 residues. The V gene's germline CDR1 is MNHNY and CDR2 SVGAGI (reference sequence). The CDR3 loop is CASSYSGGTDTQYF. DNA for the CDR3: TGTGCCAGCAGTTACAGTGGGGGCACAGATACGCAGTATTTT.

This clonotype was counted a few times. The V call is TRBV11-2, the J call TRBJ2-3, with D perhaps matching TRBD2 (6 bases). Germline V gives CDR1 SGHAT, CDR2 FQNNGV. Between the trimmed V and J ends, which lost 8 bases and 4 bases, there was a span of 28 bases. There are 18 residues in the CDR3. CDR3 sequence: CASVGGGYRYVHPDTQYF. For the CDR3, the DNA is TGTGCCAGCGTCGGTGGGGGGTATAGATATGTCCACCCAGATACGCAGTATTTT. Full variable domain (missing parts from reference TRBV11-2 and TRBJ2-3): EAGVAQSPRYKIIEKRQSVAFWCNPISGHATLYWYQQILGQGPKLLIQFQNNGVVDDSQLPKDRFSAERLKGVDSTLKIQPAKLEDSAVYLCASVGGGYRYVHPDTQYFGPGTRLTVL.

This clonotype was counted a few times. The J gene is TRBJ2-2, the V gene TRBV12-3 or TRBV12-4, with D hard to call. CDR3 length: 11 residues. V was trimmed by 6 bases and J by 3 bases, leaving 2 bases between them. The CDR3 bases are TGTGCCAGCAGAGACACCGGGGAGCTGTTTTTT. Its protein product is CASRDTGELFF.

This chain joins TRBV9 and TRBJ2-7; 10 bases match TRBD2. The ends lost 6 bases at V and 4 bases at J; junction bases unmatched: 7. The CDR3 totals 14 residues. From germline, CDR1 is SGDLS and CDR2 YYNGEE. CDR3 in amino acids: CASNQAGGVYEQYF. CDR3 coding DNA: TGTGCCAGCAACCAAGCGGGAGGGGTATACGAGCAGTACTTC.

This chain joins TRBV7-8 and TRBJ2-2, with 7 bases that match TRBD2. The germline gives CDR1 SGHVS, CDR2 FQNEAQ. The V segment lost 1 base and the J segment 7 bases; nucleotides outside the gene matches: 12. This CDR3 has 17 amino acids. The CDR3 nucleotides are TGTGCCAGCAGCTTAGTTCGGCCTAGCGGAGACAGCGGGGAGCTGTTTTTT. This gives the protein CASSLVRPSGDSGELFF.

The sample holds many counts of this clonotype. This chain links TRBV7-9 with TRBJ2-7; TRBD2 might be the D (6 bases). Germline CDR1 SEHNR, CDR2 FQNEAQ (reference sequence). Trimming took off 2 bases at V and 3 bases at J, with 11 bases between the two ends. The CDR3 is made up of 14 amino acids. CDR3 sequence reads: CASSLRAGGYEQYF. Written as DNA, the CDR3 is TGTGCCAGCAGCTTAAGGGCCGGGGGCTACGAGCAGTACTTC.

Only a few counts were recorded for this clonotype. The rearrangement uses TRBV11-2 and TRBJ2-1; 7 nucleotides agree with TRBD2. Trimming removed 0 bases from V and 10 bases from J; junction bases left unmatched: 12. The CDR3 sequence is 16 residues long. From germline, CDR1 is SGHAT and CDR2 FQNNGV. DNA of the CDR3: TGTGCCAGCAGCTTAGATCTGGGGACTACTAAGCTAGAGCAGTTCTTC. This codes for CASSLDLGTTKLEQFF.

There are a few counts of this clonotype. The chain's CDR3 is CASSFDSGSGYEQYF. CDR3 DNA: TGTGCCAGCAGTTTCGATAGCGGGAGTGGTTACGAGCAGTACTTC. V is TRBV6-5 and J is TRBJ2-7; TRBD2 matches at 9 bases. V trimming: 4 bases; J trimming: 4 bases; junction bases outside the gene matches: 8. The CDR3 is 15 residues long. Germline V gene sequence: CDR1 MNHEY, CDR2 SVGAGI.

The chain employs TRBV4-1 and TRBJ1-3; possibly TRBD1 for D (6 bases). This CDR3 spans 15 amino acids. Trimming took 4 bases from V and 5 from J, leaving 15 bases between them. The germline gives CDR1 MGHRA, CDR2 YSYEKL. CDR3 nucleotide sequence: TGCGCCAGCAGCCTAGGGTCCCAGGGGCGAAACACCATATATTTT. It is translated as CASSLGSQGRNTIYF.

About this clonotype: This may be a read error: a much more frequent sequence differs by one nucleotide. The chain joins TRBV28 to TRBJ2-3; TRBD2 aligns across 10 bases. There are 15 residues in the CDR3. From germline, CDR1 is MDHEN and CDR2 SYDVKM. CDR3 protein: CAGSLRAGGTDTQYF. The CDR3, as DNA: TGTGCCGGCAGTTTACGAGCGGGAGGGACAGATACGCAGTATTTT.

This clonotype was counted a few times. The chain carries TRBV4-3 and TRBJ2-3, with TRBD2 identical over 9 bases. Trimming at V came to 1 base and at J to 2 bases, leaving 7 bases not matched to a gene. Germline values: CDR1 LGHNA, CDR2 YSLEER. The CDR3 has 17 residues. CDR3 coding DNA: TGCGCCAGCAGCCAAGTGGCACTAGCGGGCTTCACAGATACGCAGTATTTT. Protein sequence: CASSQVALAGFTDTQYF.

With regard to this clonotype: Sequence at one end of the junction differs from germline and may be a read error. The rearrangement joins TRBV6-6 to TRBJ2-3; no reliable D call. Germline CDR1 MNHNY, CDR2 SVGAGI (reference sequence). CDR3 length: 13 amino acids. Written as DNA, the CDR3 is TGTGCCAGCAGTAGTGTTAGAGCAGATACGCAGAATTTT. Protein: CASSSVRADTQNF.

The gene calls are TRBV28 and TRBJ2-7; D is unresolved. CDR1 MDHEN and CDR2 SYDVKM come from the germline V gene. With 3 bases removed from V and 0 bases from J, the gap between germline ends came to 12 bases. CDR3 length: 15 residues. The CDR3 here is CASSLGDFYSYEQYF. The CDR3 DNA follows: TGTGCCAGCAGTTTGGGTGACTTTTACTCCTACGAGCAGTACTTC.

The chain couples TRBV4-2 to TRBJ2-1, with D possibly being TRBD1 (6 bases). V was shortened by 0 bases and J by 9 bases, with 18 bases between the two germline ends. Germline V lookup: CDR1 LGHNA, CDR2 YNFKEQ. The CDR3 is 16 amino acids. The DNA for the CDR3 is TGTGCCAGCAGCCAAGACCGGGACACCCCAATAATTGAGCAGTTCTTC. Its translation is CASSQDRDTPIIEQFF.

With regard to this clonotype: Lacking the conserved final phenylalanine or tryptophan, this CDR3 likely reflects a read error. CDR3 DNA: TGTGCCAGCCGGCAGGGACAGGGCAGCCAGCCCCAGCATTAT. Encoded protein: CASRQGQGSQPQHY. V and J are TRBV7-8 and TRBJ1-5; 9 nucleotides align to TRBD1. Looked up from germline, CDR1 is SGHVS and CDR2 is FQNEAQ. CDR3 length: 14 residues. J lost 7 bases, V lost 8 bases, and 9 bases had no gene match.

This clonotype was seen repeatedly, ten times or more. The chain recombines TRBV7-9 with TRBJ2-3; D ambiguous. The CDR3 runs 12 residues. Germline V lookup: CDR1 SEHNR, CDR2 FQNEAQ (reference sequence). V was trimmed by 8 bases and J by 0 bases, leaving 6 bases between them. The CDR3 nucleotides are TGTGCCAGCCGCAGTAGCACAGATACGCAGTATTTT. Its translation is CASRSSTDTQYF.

CDR3: CASSLGPRVGEQYF. CDR3 DNA: TGTGCCAGCAGCTTGGGTCCCAGGGTCGGCGAGCAGTACTTC. V is TRBV5-6 and J is TRBJ2-7; D perhaps matches TRBD1 (5 bases). From germline, CDR1 is SGHDT and CDR2 YYEEEE. The V end was cut by 0 bases, the J end by 6 bases, with 13 bases between. This CDR3 is 14 amino acids long.

For this clonotype: Sequence at one end of the junction differs from germline and may be a read error. V is TRBV28 and J is TRBJ2-2; D unresolved. This CDR3 contains 14 residues. CDR1 is MDHEN and CDR2 is SYDVKM in the germline V gene. CDR3 coding DNA: TGTGCCAGCTGTTTAAGCCTGATCACCGGGGAGCTGTTTTTT. It is translated as CASCLSLITGELFF.

To note about this clonotype: A much larger clone lies one base from this, so it may be a read error. No conserved phenylalanine or tryptophan is present at the end of the CDR3, so a read error is the likely explanation. CDR3 region: CASSLLTGSGQPQHL. CDR3 sequence (DNA): TGTGCCAGCAGCCTCCTGACAGGATCAGGCCAGCCCCAGCATCTT. This chain joins TRBV28 and TRBJ1-5, with D possibly being TRBD1 (6 bases). The CDR3 consists of 15 residues. Germline values: CDR1 MDHEN, CDR2 SYDVKM. The V end was cut by 6 bases, the J end by 7 bases, with 19 bases between.

This clonotype was recorded at least ten times. The chain combines TRBV12-3 or TRBV12-4 with TRBJ2-3, with D possibly matching TRBD2 (6 bases). This CDR3 contains 16 residues. Trimming took 1 base from V and 0 from J, leaving 11 bases between them. The CDR3 protein is CASSLVVLASTDTQYF. The CDR3 DNA follows: TGTGCCAGCAGTTTAGTTGTACTAGCAAGCACAGATACGCAGTATTTT.